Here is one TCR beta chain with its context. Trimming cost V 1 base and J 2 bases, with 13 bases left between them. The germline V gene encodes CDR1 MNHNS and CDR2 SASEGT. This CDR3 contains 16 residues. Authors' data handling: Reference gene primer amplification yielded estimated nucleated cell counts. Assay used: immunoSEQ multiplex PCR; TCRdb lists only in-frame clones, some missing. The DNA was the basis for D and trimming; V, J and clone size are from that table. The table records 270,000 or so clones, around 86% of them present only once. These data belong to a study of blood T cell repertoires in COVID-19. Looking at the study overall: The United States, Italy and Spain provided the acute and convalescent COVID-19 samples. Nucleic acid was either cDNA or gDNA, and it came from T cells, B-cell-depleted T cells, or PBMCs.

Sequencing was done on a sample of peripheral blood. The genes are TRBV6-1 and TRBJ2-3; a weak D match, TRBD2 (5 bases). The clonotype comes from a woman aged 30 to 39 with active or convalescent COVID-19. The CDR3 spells CASSEGPGYNTDTQYF. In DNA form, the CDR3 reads TGTGCCAGCAGTGAAGGACCGGGATATAACACAGATACGCAGTATTTT.